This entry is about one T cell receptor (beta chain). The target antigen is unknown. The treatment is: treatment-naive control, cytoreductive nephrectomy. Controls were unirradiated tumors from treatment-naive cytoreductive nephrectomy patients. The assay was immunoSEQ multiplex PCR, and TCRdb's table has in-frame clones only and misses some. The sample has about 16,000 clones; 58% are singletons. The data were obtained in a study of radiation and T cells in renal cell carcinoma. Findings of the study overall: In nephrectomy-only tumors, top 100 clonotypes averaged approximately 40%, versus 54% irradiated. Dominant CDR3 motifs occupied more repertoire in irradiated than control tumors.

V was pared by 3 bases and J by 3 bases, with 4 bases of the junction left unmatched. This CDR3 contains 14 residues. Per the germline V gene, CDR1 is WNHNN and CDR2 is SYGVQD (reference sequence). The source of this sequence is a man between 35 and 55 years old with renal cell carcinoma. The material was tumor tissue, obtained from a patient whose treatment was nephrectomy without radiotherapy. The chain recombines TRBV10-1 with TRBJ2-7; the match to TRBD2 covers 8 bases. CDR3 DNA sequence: TGCGCCAGCAGTGAAAAGCGGGGGTTCTACGAGCAGTACTTC. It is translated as CASSEKRGFYEQYF.